This is a list of T cell receptor beta chains from one sample in a study of OX40 agonist ivuxolimab in advanced cancers. The repertoire was sequenced with immunoSEQ multiplex PCR; TCRdb's copy has only in-frame clones and lacks some. The sample consists of tens of thousands of clones, approximately 94% of them appearing once. The material sequenced was CD4+ or CD8+ T cells sorted from blood, taken in a trial of the OX40 agonist ivuxolimab. The source of these receptors is an adult with an advanced solid tumor such as melanoma, head and neck, liver or kidney cancer. The CDR3 runs from the conserved cysteine through the conserved F or W. D genes are given only for firm matches. A row's size may be missing; if present it is once, few, many or a size class.

cdr3_aa | cdr3_nt | j_call | d_call | v_call | clone_size
CSVAGLASTDTQYF | TGCAGCGTGGCGGGACTAGCTAGCACAGATACGCAGTATTTT | TRBJ2-3 | TRBD2 | TRBV29-1 | .
CATPGVVNTEAFF | TGTGCCACGCCCGGGGTCGTGAACACTGAAGCTTTCTTT | TRBJ1-1 | . | TRBV6-5 | .
CASSQGLTNEQFF | TGCGCCAGCAGCCAAGGACTAACCAATGAGCAGTTCTTC | TRBJ2-1 | . | TRBV4-1 | .
CASSQVIGRADNEQFF | TGCGCCAGCAGCCAAGTGATCGGGAGGGCAGACAATGAGCAGTTCTTC | TRBJ2-1 | TRBD2 | TRBV4-1 | once
CASSLQGAVYGYTF | TGTGCCAGCAGTTTACAGGGGGCGGTCTATGGCTACACCTTC | TRBJ1-2 | TRBD1 | TRBV6-5 | .
CASREDGNTEAFF | TGTGCCAGCAGGGAGGACGGGAACACTGAAGCTTTCTTT | TRBJ1-1 | . | TRBV5-4 | few
CASSLYGSYEQYF | TGTGCCAGCAGTTTGTACGGATCCTACGAGCAGTACTTC | TRBJ2-7 | . | TRBV28 | .
CASSPQGIGGETQYF | TGTGCCAGCAGCCCCCAGGGGATTGGGGGGGAGACCCAGTACTTC | TRBJ2-5 | . | TRBV13 | .
CASRSSLSSYEQYF | TGTGCCAGTAGGAGCTCTCTAAGCTCCTACGAGCAGTACTTC | TRBJ2-7 | . | TRBV19 | once
CASGDTSYEQYF | TGTGCCAGCGGGGACACTTCCTACGAGCAGTACTTC | TRBJ2-7 | . | TRBV2 | .
CASSPGAGQATLSSYNEQFF | TGTGCCAGCAGCCCAGGGGCGGGACAGGCTACTCTTAGCTCCTACAATGAGCAGTTCTTC | TRBJ2-1 | TRBD1 | TRBV5-4 | .
CASTYKYTSYEQYF | TGTGCCAGTACCTATAAATATACCTCCTACGAGCAGTACTTC | TRBJ2-7 | . | TRBV19 | once
CAGQGQGASGELFF | TGTGCCGGACAGGGACAGGGGGCGAGCGGGGAGCTGTTTTTT | TRBJ2-2 | TRBD1 | TRBV28 | .
CASSVGPGGQNEQFF | TGTGCCAGCAGCGTAGGTCCGGGAGGGCAGAATGAGCAGTTCTTC | TRBJ2-1 | TRBD2 | TRBV9 | .
CASSTSGFSGANVLTF | TGCGCCAGCAGTACTTCCGGCTTCTCTGGGGCCAACGTCCTGACTTTC | TRBJ2-6 | . | TRBV4-3 | .
CASSQAFLVNSPLHF | TGTGCCAGCAGCCAAGCGTTTTTGGTTAATTCACCCCTCCACTTT | TRBJ1-6 | . | TRBV7-9 | .
CASVTGLGNTIYF | TGTGCCAGCGTAACAGGGCTGGGAAACACCATATATTTT | TRBJ1-3 | . | TRBV28 | .
CAWSVLGSHNEKLFF | TGTGCCTGGAGTGTACTAGGCAGTCATAATGAAAAACTGTTTTTT | TRBJ1-4 | . | TRBV30 | once
CASSRGTEGYEQYF | TGCGCCAGCAGCCGAGGGACAGAAGGCTACGAGCAGTACTTC | TRBJ2-7 | TRBD1 | TRBV4-1 | .
CASSLEVRGTNTEAFF | TGTGCCAGCAGCTTAGAAGTCAGGGGCACGAACACTGAAGCTTTCTTT | TRBJ1-1 | . | TRBV11-2 | .
CASSVVVTSGYNEQFF | TGTGCCAGCAGCGTAGTGGTAACTAGCGGATACAATGAGCAGTTCTTC | TRBJ2-1 | TRBD2 | TRBV9 | .
CASKTQYNEQFF | TGTGCCAGTAAGACCCAATACAATGAGCAGTTCTTC | TRBJ2-1 | . | TRBV28 | .
CASSLVADTASYEQYF | TGTGCCAGCAGCTTAGTGGCAGACACCGCCTCCTACGAGCAGTACTTC | TRBJ2-7 | . | TRBV7-6 | .
CASSASGPDDEQFF | TGTGCCAGCAGCGCTAGCGGCCCCGACGATGAGCAGTTCTTC | TRBJ2-1 | TRBD2 | TRBV9 | .
CASRLSSWAKNIQYF | TGTGCCAGCAGATTAAGTTCTTGGGCCAAAAACATTCAGTACTTC | TRBJ2-4 | . | TRBV6-1 | .
CATSIGANTEAFF | TGTGCCACCAGCATCGGGGCGAACACTGAAGCTTTCTTT | TRBJ1-1 | . | TRBV15 | once
CARSLPGQGQGYGYTF | TGTGCCAGATCACTACCGGGACAGGGACAGGGCTATGGCTACACCTTC | TRBJ1-2 | TRBD1 | TRBV30 | .
CASSQDHRGFPYEQYF | TGCGCCAGCAGCCAAGATCACAGGGGTTTCCCCTACGAGCAGTACTTC | TRBJ2-7 | TRBD1 | TRBV4-1 | .
CSAHSFPLGAFF | TGCAGCGCGCACAGTTTCCCCCTCGGGGCTTTCTTT | TRBJ1-1 | . | TRBV29-1 | .
CASSPPRTTSYEQYF | TGTGCCAGCAGCCCGCCCCGGACCACCTCCTACGAGCAGTACTTC | TRBJ2-7 | . | TRBV28 | .
CASSSGAPGRTYEQYF | TGTGCCAGCAGTTCCGGGGCCCCGGGGAGGACCTACGAGCAGTACTTC | TRBJ2-7 | . | TRBV28 | .
CASSLSVNTEAFF | TGTGCCAGCAGCTTATCCGTGAACACTGAAGCTTTCTTT | TRBJ1-1 | . | TRBV5-6 | few
CASSLDRTATYEQYF | TGTGCCAGCAGCTTGGATAGGACAGCGACCTACGAGCAGTACTTC | TRBJ2-7 | . | TRBV5-4 | .
CASSNLGLAAYNEQFF | TGTGCCAGCAGCAATTTGGGACTAGCGGCCTACAATGAGCAGTTCTTC | TRBJ2-1 | TRBD2 | TRBV7-9 | .
CASSQGGINEQYF | TGCGCCAGCAGCCAGGGGGGTATAAACGAGCAGTACTTC | TRBJ2-7 | . | TRBV4-1 | .
CASSLPGRITQYF | TGTGCCAGCAGTTTGCCGGGACGGATCACGCAGTATTTT | TRBJ2-3 | . | TRBV27 | .
CASSSGTSGFGETQYF | TGTGCCAGCAGTTCCGGGACTAGCGGGTTTGGAGAGACCCAGTACTTC | TRBJ2-5 | TRBD2 | TRBV27 | once
CASSLGGQTDTQYF | TGTGCCAGCAGTTTGGGGGGGCAGACAGATACGCAGTATTTT | TRBJ2-3 | . | TRBV6-5 | .
CASSFGGSAETQYF | TGTGCCAGCAGCTTCGGCGGGAGTGCTGAGACCCAGTACTTC | TRBJ2-5 | TRBD2 | TRBV13 | .
CASTWDKSHTGELFF | TGTGCCAGTACGTGGGACAAGTCGCACACCGGGGAGCTGTTTTTT | TRBJ2-2 | . | TRBV19 | once
CASSETGVWGTDTQYF | TGTGCCAGCAGCGAAACAGGGGTGTGGGGCACAGATACGCAGTATTTT | TRBJ2-3 | TRBD1 | TRBV7-2 | .
CASSPVSYEQYF | TGTGCCAGCAGCCCAGTGTCCTACGAGCAGTACTTC | TRBJ2-7 | . | TRBV28 | .
CASSITVDTEAFF | TGTGCCAGTAGTATCACAGTTGACACTGAAGCTTTCTTT | TRBJ1-1 | . | TRBV19 | .
CASSLGGETGELFF | TGTGCCAGCAGCTTGGGGGGCGAGACCGGGGAGCTGTTTTTT | TRBJ2-2 | . | TRBV5-4 | once
CASSLRGTVYGYTF | TGTGCCAGCTCTTTACGGGGGACTGTCTATGGCTACACCTTC | TRBJ1-2 | . | TRBV5-4 | .
CASSYQVVQELETQYF | TGTGCCAGCAGTTATCAAGTCGTTCAGGAATTAGAGACCCAGTACTTC | TRBJ2-5 | . | TRBV6-5 | .
CASREGPSNQPQHF | TGTGCCAGCCGGGAGGGGCCTAGCAATCAGCCCCAGCATTTT | TRBJ1-5 | . | TRBV6-5 | .
CASSYSGFHTGELFF | TGTGCCAGCAGTTATTCAGGGTTTCACACCGGGGAGCTGTTTTTT | TRBJ2-2 | . | TRBV6-6 | .
CATRAPLSDREAFF | TGTGCCACGAGAGCCCCCCTATCGGACAGGGAAGCTTTCTTT | TRBJ1-1 | TRBD1 | TRBV27 | .
CASRPGTGGNEQFF | TGTGCCAGCAGGCCCGGGACAGGGGGCAATGAGCAGTTCTTC | TRBJ2-1 | TRBD1 | TRBV6-5 | .
CASSSGGLAGRYSTDTQYF | TGTGCCAGCAGCTCAGGAGGACTAGCGGGCCGCTATAGCACAGATACGCAGTATTTT | TRBJ2-3 | TRBD2 | TRBV7-9 | .
CATSRADWGDGETQYF | TGTGCCACCAGCAGGGCGGATTGGGGCGATGGAGAGACCCAGTACTTC | TRBJ2-5 | . | TRBV15 | .
CASSLGPMNTEAFF | TGTGCCAGCAGCCTGGGGCCGATGAACACTGAAGCTTTCTTT | TRBJ1-1 | . | TRBV7-9 | once
CASSLWTGAYEQYF | TGTGCCAGCAGTCTTTGGACAGGAGCCTACGAGCAGTACTTC | TRBJ2-7 | TRBD1 | TRBV28 | .
CASSLGLAGYNEQFF | TGTGCCAGCAGCTTGGGACTAGCAGGGTACAATGAGCAGTTCTTC | TRBJ2-1 | TRBD2 | TRBV7-2 | few
CASSLPLGRHEQYF | TGTGCCAGCAGTTTACCCCTCGGACGTCACGAGCAGTACTTC | TRBJ2-7 | . | TRBV28 | .
CASSDRLAGENTGELFF | TGTGCCAGCAGCGACAGACTAGCGGGGGAGAACACCGGGGAGCTGTTTTTT | TRBJ2-2 | TRBD2 | TRBV7-3 | .
CASSPLPVKAQYF | TGCGCCAGCAGCCCCCTGCCCGTTAAGGCGCAGTATTTT | TRBJ2-3 | . | TRBV5-1 | .